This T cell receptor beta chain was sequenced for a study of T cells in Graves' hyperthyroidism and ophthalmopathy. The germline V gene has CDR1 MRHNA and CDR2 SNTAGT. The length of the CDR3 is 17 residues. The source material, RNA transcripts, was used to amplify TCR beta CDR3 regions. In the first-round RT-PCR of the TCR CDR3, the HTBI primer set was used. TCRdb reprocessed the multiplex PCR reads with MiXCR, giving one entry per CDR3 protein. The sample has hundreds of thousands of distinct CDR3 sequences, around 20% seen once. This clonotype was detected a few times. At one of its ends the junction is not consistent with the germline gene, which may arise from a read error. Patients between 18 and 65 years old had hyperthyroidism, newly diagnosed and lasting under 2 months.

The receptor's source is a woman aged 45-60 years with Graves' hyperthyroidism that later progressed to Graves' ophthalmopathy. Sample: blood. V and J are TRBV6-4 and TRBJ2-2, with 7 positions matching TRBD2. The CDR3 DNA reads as TGTGCCAGCAGTTACTCTGGGACTATTTCGTACACCGGGGAGCTGTTTTTT. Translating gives CASSYSGTISYTGELFF.